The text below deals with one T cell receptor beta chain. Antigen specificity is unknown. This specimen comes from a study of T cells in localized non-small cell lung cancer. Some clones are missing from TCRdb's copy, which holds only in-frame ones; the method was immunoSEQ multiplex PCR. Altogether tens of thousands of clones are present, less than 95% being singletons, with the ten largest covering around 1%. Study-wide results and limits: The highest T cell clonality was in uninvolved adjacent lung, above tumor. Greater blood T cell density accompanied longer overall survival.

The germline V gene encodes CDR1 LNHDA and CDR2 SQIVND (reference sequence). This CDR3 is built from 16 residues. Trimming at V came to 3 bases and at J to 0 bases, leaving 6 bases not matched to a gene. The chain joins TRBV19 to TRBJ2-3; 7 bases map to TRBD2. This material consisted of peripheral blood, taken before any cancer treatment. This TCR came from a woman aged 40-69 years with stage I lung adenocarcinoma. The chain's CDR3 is CASSIRAGASTDTQYF. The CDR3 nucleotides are TGTGCCAGTAGTATTCGGGCGGGAGCGAGCACAGATACGCAGTATTTT.